Presented here are 5 T cell receptor beta chains from one specimen sequenced in a study of T-cell memory formation after mild COVID-19. Using its own MiXCR run on the 5' RACE reads, TCRdb lists one record per CDR3 protein. The table includes tens of thousands of distinct CDR3 sequences, about an eighth detected once. What was sequenced was PBMCs or a T cell subset sorted from them (not recorded which). The receptors were gathered from an adult woman who had mild COVID-19 (a few samples of this study predate the infection). Cell type and time point are not known.

CDR3 sequence reads: CSARGLTGTLGETQYF. CDR3 DNA sequence: TGCAGTGCTAGAGGACTAACCGGGACTTTAGGAGAGACCCAGTACTTC. The chain joins TRBV20-1 to TRBJ2-5, with D possibly matching TRBD2 (6 bases). V was cut by 1 base and J by 4 bases, with 19 bases left in between. The length of the CDR3 is 16 residues. Germline V gene lookup returns CDR1 DFQATT and CDR2 SNEGSKA (reference sequence).

This clonotype turned up a few times. V usage is TRBV4-1 and J usage is TRBJ2-5; TRBD2 matches 7 bases. V lost 1 base, J lost 7 bases, and 12 bases stayed unmatched. The CDR3 loop spans 16 amino acids. Germline-derived CDR1 and CDR2 are MGHRA and YSYEKL. CDR3 sequence reads: CASSQVGGTKSGTQYF. The CDR3 region has the DNA TGCGCCAGCAGCCAAGTCGGCGGGACTAAGAGCGGGACCCAGTACTTC.

This clonotype was seen at least ten times. The chain combines TRBV4-3 with TRBJ2-3; possible D gene TRBD1, 6 bases. The ends were cut back, 4 bases at V and 4 bases at J, with 21 bases in the middle. CDR1 is LGHNA and CDR2 is YSLEER in the germline V gene. This CDR3 region has 17 residues. The CDR3 DNA reads TGCGCCAGCAGCCCCGCACCTTTGGGGGCGCAACCAGATACGCAGTATTTT. Protein: CASSPAPLGAQPDTQYF.

The V call is TRBV12-3 or TRBV12-4, the J call TRBJ2-7; tentatively, D is TRBD1 (6 bases). The ends were cut back, 6 bases at V and 6 bases at J, with 18 bases in the middle. There are 14 residues in the CDR3. The CDR3 nucleotides are TGTGCCAGCAGGGAACAGGGATGGTCCGCCGAGCAGTACTTC. This gives the protein CASREQGWSAEQYF.

The sample holds a few counts of this clonotype. The genes are TRBV15 and TRBJ1-2; 9 nucleotides line up with TRBD1. V shed 0 bases and J 6 bases; nucleotides not matched to a gene: 11. This CDR3 is 17 amino acids long. Germline-derived CDR1 and CDR2 are LNHNV and YYDKDF (reference sequence). CDR3 sequence (DNA): TGTGCCACCAGCAGAGATTCCACCCCGACAGGGGGTAATGGCTACACCTTC. This encodes CATSRDSTPTGGNGYTF. The full variable domain, in which reference TRBV15 and TRBJ1-2 provide the parts outside the CDR3, is DAMVIQNPRYQVTQFGKPVTLSCSQTLNHNVMYWYQQKSSQAPKLLFHYYDKDFNNEADTPDNFQSRRPNTSFCFLDIRSPGLGDTAMYLCATSRDSTPTGGNGYTFGSGTRLTVV.